This paragraph covers one T cell receptor (beta chain) sequence. This sample stems from a study of blood T cell repertoires in COVID-19. V lost 8 bases, J lost 11 bases, and 16 bases stayed unmatched. The germline V gene has CDR1 MNHEY and CDR2 SVGAGI. CDR3 size: 14 residues. Assay: immunoSEQ multiplex PCR; the TCRdb copy retains only in-frame clones and omits some. Of approximately 70,000 clones listed, around 84% were seen once; the top ten hold more than 9.5%. The sequenced sample consisted of peripheral blood. This sequence was found in a woman of 80 years or more with acute or convalescent COVID-19. This chain uses TRBV6-5 with TRBJ1-1; 8 nucleotides match TRBD1. CDR3 in DNA: TGTGCCAGCGCTCGGACAGGGACAATCCCGGATGCTTTCTTT. It encodes CASARTGTIPDAFF.